A selection of T cell receptor beta chains follows, all from one sample in a study of T cells after yellow fever vaccination. MiXCR, run by TCRdb on the 5' RACE reads, gives a single entry per CDR3 protein. The sample holds 250,000 to 300,000 distinct CDR3 sequences, 5.2% seen once. The source material was CD4+ T cells sorted from PBMCs, sampled on the day of the yellow fever booster vaccination. The receptors were sampled from a man aged 18 to 30 who received the YFV17D yellow fever vaccine. Both conserved end residues are part of each CDR3. D genes are given only for firm matches. A clone size is listed for some rows: how often the clone was seen (once, few, many), or a class if it is expanded.

d_call,j_call,v_call,clone_size,cdr3_aa,cdr3_nt
.,TRBJ2-7,TRBV20-1,.,CSARDFGRSSYEQYF,TGCAGTGCTAGAGACTTTGGGCGCAGCTCCTACGAGCAGTACTTC
.,TRBJ1-4,TRBV7-9,few,CASSFSSGVDEKLFF,TGTGCCAGCAGCTTTAGCTCGGGTGTTGATGAAAAACTGTTTTTT
TRBD1,TRBJ2-6,TRBV6-4,many,CASSPDRARTGANVLTF,TGTGCCAGCAGCCCAGACAGGGCCAGAACTGGGGCCAACGTCCTGACTTTC
.,TRBJ2-5,TRBV7-8,few,CASSLSLGLLQETQYF,TGTGCCAGCAGCTTATCTTTAGGGCTGCTCCAAGAGACCCAGTACTTC
.,TRBJ1-5,TRBV20-1,few,CSAHSVQGGNQPQHF,TGCAGTGCCCACTCGGTTCAGGGAGGAAATCAGCCCCAGCATTTT
TRBD2,TRBJ2-3,TRBV12-3/TRBV12-4,.,CASRKGREGRDTQYF,TGTGCCAGCAGGAAAGGAAGGGAGGGAAGAGATACGCAGTATTTT
TRBD2,TRBJ2-7,TRBV5-4,few,CASSPGTSGGEEQYF,TGTGCCAGCAGCCCCGGGACTAGCGGGGGGGAAGAGCAGTACTTC
TRBD1,TRBJ1-5,TRBV5-1,.,CASSLPDRGRPGNQPQHF,TGCGCCAGTAGCCTCCCGGACAGGGGGAGACCGGGCAATCAGCCCCAGCATTTT
TRBD2,TRBJ2-1,TRBV7-2,many,CASSLGAGVYNEQFF,TGTGCCAGCAGCTTGGGAGCGGGGGTGTACAATGAGCAGTTCTTC
.,TRBJ2-3,TRBV30,.,CAWSSGTDTQYF,TGTGCCTGGAGTAGCGGCACAGATACGCAGTATTTT
.,TRBJ1-6,TRBV19,.,CASSTGNSPLHF,TGTGCCAGTAGTACGGGGAATTCACCCCTCCACTTT
TRBD2,TRBJ2-5,TRBV5-6,few,CASSLGGGGAETQYF,TGTGCCAGCAGCTTGGGAGGCGGGGGGGCAGAGACCCAGTACTTC
.,TRBJ2-1,TRBV6-4,few,CATHPGRLGDEQFF,TGTGCCACCCACCCGGGACGGCTAGGAGATGAGCAGTTCTTC
.,TRBJ2-2,TRBV11-2,many,CASSLVGAHRTGELFF,TGTGCCAGCAGCTTAGTAGGGGCCCACCGAACCGGGGAGCTGTTTTTT